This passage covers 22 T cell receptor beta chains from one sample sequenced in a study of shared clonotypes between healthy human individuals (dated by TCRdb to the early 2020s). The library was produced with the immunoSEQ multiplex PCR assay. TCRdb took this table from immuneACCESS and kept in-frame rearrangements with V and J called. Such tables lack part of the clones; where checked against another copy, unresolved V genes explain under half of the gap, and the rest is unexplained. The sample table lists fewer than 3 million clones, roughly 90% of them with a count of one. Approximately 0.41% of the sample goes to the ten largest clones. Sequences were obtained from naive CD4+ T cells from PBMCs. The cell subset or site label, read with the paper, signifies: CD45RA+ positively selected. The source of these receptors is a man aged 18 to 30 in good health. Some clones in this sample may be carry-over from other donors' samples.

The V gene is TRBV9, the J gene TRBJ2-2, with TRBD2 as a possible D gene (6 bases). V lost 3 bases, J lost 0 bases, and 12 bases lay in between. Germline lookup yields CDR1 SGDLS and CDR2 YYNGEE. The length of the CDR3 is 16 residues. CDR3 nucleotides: TGTGCCAGCAGCGCTCGGCCGGGAGCGAACACCGGGGAGCTGTTTTTT. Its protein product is CASSARPGANTGELFF.

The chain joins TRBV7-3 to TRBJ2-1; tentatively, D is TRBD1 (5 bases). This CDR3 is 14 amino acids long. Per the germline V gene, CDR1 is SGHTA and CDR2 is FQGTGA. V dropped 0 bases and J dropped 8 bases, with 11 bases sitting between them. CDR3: CASSLTSGWHEQFF. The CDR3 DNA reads TGTGCCAGCAGCTTAACGTCAGGGTGGCATGAGCAGTTCTTC.

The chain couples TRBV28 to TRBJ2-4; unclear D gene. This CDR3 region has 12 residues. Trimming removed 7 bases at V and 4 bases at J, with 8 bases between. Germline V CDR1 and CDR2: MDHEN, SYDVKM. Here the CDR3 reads CASTLDKNIQYF. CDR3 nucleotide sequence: TGTGCCAGCACACTGGATAAAAACATTCAGTACTTC.

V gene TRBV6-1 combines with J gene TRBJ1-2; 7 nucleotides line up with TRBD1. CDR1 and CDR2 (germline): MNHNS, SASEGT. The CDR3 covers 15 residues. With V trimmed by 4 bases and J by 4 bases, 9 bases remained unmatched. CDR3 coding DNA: TGTGCCAGCAGTGGCCGGGACAGTCAGCCCTATGGCTACACCTTC. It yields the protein CASSGRDSQPYGYTF.

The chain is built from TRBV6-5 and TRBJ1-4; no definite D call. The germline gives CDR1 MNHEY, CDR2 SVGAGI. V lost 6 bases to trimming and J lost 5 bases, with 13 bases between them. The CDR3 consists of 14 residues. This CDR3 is CASSRWTENEKLFF. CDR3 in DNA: TGTGCCAGCAGCCGATGGACCGAGAATGAAAAACTGTTTTTT.

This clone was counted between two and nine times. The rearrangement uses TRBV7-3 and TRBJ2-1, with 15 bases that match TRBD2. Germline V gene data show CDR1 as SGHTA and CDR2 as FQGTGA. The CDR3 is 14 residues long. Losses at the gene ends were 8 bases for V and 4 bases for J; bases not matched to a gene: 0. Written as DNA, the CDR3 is TGTGCCAGCGGGACTAGCGGGAGGTACAATGAGCAGTTCTTC. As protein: CASGTSGRYNEQFF.

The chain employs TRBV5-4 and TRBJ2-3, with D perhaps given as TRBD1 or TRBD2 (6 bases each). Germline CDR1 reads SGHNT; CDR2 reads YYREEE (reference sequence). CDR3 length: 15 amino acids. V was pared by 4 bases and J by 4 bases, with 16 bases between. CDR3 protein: CASSRGREGPDTQYF. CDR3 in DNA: TGTGCCAGCAGCCGGGGGCGGGAAGGGCCAGATACGCAGTATTTT.

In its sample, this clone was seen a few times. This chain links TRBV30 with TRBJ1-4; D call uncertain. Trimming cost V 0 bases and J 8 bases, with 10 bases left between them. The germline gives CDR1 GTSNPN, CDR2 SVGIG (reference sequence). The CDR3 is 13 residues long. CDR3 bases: TGTGCCTGGAGTGTACTGGTTCACGAAAAACTGTTTTTT. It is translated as CAWSVLVHEKLFF. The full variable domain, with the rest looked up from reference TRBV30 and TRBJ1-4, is SQTIHQWPATLVQPVGSPLSLECTVEGTSNPNLYWYRQAAGRGLQLLFYSVGIGQISSEVPQNLSASRPQDRQFILSSKKLLLSDSGFYLCAWSVLVHEKLFFGSGTQLSVL.

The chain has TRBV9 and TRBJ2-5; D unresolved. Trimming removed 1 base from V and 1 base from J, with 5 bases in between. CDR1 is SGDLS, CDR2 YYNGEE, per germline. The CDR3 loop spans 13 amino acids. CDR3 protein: CASSVFGQETQYF. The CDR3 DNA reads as TGTGCCAGCAGCGTATTCGGCCAAGAGACCCAGTACTTC. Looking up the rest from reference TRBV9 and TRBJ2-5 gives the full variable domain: DSGVTQTPKHLITATGQRVTLRCSPRSGDLSVYWYQQSLDQGLQFLIQYYNGEERAKGNILERFSAQQFPDLHSELNLSSLELGDSALYFCASSVFGQETQYFGPGTRLLVL.

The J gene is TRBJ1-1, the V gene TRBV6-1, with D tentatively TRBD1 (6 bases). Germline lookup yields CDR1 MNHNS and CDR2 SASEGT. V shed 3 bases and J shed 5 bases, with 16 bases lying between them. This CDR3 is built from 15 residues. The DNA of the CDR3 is TGTGCCAGCAGTGATCGGGGGGCCGATAGGACTGAAGCTTTCTTT. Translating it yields CASSDRGADRTEAFF.

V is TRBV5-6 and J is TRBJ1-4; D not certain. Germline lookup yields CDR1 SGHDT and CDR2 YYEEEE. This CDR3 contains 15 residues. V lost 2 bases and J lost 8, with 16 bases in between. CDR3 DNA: TGTGCCAGCAGCTTTGTTGAGGGTCGAGGGGAAAAACTGTTTTTT. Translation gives CASSFVEGRGEKLFF.

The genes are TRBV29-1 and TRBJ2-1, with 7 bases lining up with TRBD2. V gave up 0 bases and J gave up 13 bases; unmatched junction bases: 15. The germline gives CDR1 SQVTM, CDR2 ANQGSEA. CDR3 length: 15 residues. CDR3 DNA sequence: TGCAGCGTTGAAGATCTTAGGGGCGGGAGAAACCTCCAGTTCTTC. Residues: CSVEDLRGGRNLQFF.

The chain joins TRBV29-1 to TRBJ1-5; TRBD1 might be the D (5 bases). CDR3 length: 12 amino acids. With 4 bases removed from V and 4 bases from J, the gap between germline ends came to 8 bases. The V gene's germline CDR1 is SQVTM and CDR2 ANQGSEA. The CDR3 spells CSVGAGNQPQHF. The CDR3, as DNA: TGCAGCGTTGGGGCAGGGAATCAGCCCCAGCATTTT.

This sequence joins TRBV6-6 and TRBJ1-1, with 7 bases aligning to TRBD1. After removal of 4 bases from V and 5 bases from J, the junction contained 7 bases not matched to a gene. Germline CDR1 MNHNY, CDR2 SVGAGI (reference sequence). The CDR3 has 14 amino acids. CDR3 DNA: TGTGCCAGCAGTTCCGCCAGGGGGTGGACTGAAGCTTTCTTT. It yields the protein CASSSARGWTEAFF.

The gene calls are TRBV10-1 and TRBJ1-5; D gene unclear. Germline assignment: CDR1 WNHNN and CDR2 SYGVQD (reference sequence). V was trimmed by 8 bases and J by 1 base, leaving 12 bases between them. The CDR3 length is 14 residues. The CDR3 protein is CASVGEGSNQPQHF. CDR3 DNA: TGCGCCAGCGTCGGAGAAGGGAGCAATCAGCCCCAGCATTTT.

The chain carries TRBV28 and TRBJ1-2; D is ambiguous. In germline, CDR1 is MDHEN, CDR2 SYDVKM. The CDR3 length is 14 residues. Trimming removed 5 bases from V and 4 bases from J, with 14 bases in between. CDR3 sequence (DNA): TGTGCCAGCAGTCGGCGCGCCGGGAGCTATGGCTACACCTTC. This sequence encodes CASSRRAGSYGYTF.

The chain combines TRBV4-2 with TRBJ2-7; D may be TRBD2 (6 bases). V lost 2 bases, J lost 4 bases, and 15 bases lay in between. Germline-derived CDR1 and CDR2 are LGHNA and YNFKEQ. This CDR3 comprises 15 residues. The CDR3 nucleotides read TGTGCCAGCAGCCAAAGACTAGTCTTTGTTTACGAGCAGTACTTC. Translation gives CASSQRLVFVYEQYF.

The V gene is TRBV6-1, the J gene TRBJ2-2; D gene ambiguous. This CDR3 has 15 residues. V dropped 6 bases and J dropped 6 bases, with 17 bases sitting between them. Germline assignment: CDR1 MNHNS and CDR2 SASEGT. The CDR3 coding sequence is TGTGCCAGCAGCGAAATCCCGGGCGGTGCCGGGGAGCTGTTTTTT. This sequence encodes CASSEIPGGAGELFF.

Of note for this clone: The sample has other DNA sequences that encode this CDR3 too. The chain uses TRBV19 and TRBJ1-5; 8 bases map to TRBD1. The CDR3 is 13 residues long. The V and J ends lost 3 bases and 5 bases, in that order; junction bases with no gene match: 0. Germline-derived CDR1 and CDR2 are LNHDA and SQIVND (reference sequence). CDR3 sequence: CASSMDRDQPQHF. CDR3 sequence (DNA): TGTGCCAGTAGTATGGACAGGGATCAGCCCCAGCATTTT.

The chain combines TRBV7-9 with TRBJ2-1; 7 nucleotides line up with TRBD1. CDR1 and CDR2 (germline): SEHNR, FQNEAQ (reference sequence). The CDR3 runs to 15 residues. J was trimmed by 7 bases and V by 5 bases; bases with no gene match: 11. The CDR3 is CASSRQGEWRNEQFF. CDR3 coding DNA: TGTGCCAGCAGCCGACAGGGCGAATGGAGGAATGAGCAGTTCTTC.

CDR3 bases: TGTGCCAGTAGTATCTATTCTAGTAGCAATCAGCCCCAGCATTTT. This translates into CASSIYSSSNQPQHF. The rearrangement links TRBV19 to TRBJ1-5; D call uncertain. Germline V lookup: CDR1 LNHDA, CDR2 SQIVND (reference sequence). The V end lost 3 bases, the J end lost 0 bases, and 9 bases lay between the germline ends. The CDR3 has 15 amino acids.

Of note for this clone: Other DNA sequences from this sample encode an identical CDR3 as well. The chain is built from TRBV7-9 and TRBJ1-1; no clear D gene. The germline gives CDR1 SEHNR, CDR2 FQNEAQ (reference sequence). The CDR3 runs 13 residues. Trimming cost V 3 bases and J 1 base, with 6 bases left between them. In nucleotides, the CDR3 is TGTGCCAGCAGCTTCCGGGGGAACACTGAAGCTTTCTTT. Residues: CASSFRGNTEAFF.